The rows below give T cell receptor beta chains drawn from one sample of a study of T cells in Graves' hyperthyroidism and ophthalmopathy. A single record per CDR3 protein comes from TCRdb applying MiXCR to the multiplex PCR reads. The sample holds around 420,000 distinct CDR3 sequences, 15% to 18% seen once. Material: blood. These receptors were taken from a woman under 30 with Graves' hyperthyroidism. The CDR3 runs from the conserved cysteine through the conserved F or W. The order of the fields is V gene, D gene, J gene, clone size, CDR3 DNA, CDR3 protein. A D gene is named only where the DNA matches it firmly. The size entry is marked missing in some rows and otherwise reads once, few, many or a size class.

V: TRBV12-3/TRBV12-4; D: .; J: TRBJ2-7; size: many; DNA: TGTGCAACAGCAGTTTCCGGCCCAGTGAAGACCTACGAGCAGTACTTC; CDR3: CATAVSGPVKTYEQYF
V: TRBV9; D: .; J: TRBJ2-1; size: .; DNA: TGTGCCAGCAGCGTAGCAGTGGGCCCTAATGAGCAGTTCTTC; CDR3: CASSVAVGPNEQFF
V: TRBV20-1; D: .; J: TRBJ2-6; size: .; DNA: TGCAGTGCTGTCATAGGGGACGGGGCCAACGTCCTGACTTTC; CDR3: CSAVIGDGANVLTF
V: TRBV9; D: .; J: TRBJ2-1; size: .; DNA: TGTGCCAGCAGCGCGCCGGGACTCCTCAATGAGCAGTTCTTC; CDR3: CASSAPGLLNEQFF
V: TRBV20-1; D: .; J: TRBJ2-7; size: many; DNA: TGCAGTGCTGGTGTGCCGGGTCGAAGAAACGAGCAGTACTTC; CDR3: CSAGVPGRRNEQYF
V: TRBV5-1; D: .; J: TRBJ2-7; size: few; DNA: TGCGCCAGCAGCTCCGGGCCATACTACGAGCAGTACTTC; CDR3: CASSSGPYYEQYF
V: TRBV24-1; D: .; J: TRBJ2-5; size: many; DNA: TGTGCCACCAGTGAGGGCTATCAAGAGACCCAGTACTTC; CDR3: CATSEGYQETQYF
V: TRBV30; D: TRBD2; J: TRBJ2-3; size: few; DNA: TGTGCCCGTAGCGGGAGTTCCACAGATACGCAGTATTTT; CDR3: CARSGSSTDTQYF
V: TRBV19; D: TRBD1; J: TRBJ1-5; size: .; DNA: TGTGCCAGTAGTACTCCCAGGGGGGATCAGCCCCAGCATTTT; CDR3: CASSTPRGDQPQHF
V: TRBV11-3; D: TRBD2; J: TRBJ2-2; size: many; DNA: TGTGCCAGCAGCTTATTTTGGGCTAGCGGGAGAAGCGTGGACACCGGGGAGCTGTTTTTT; CDR3: CASSLFWASGRSVDTGELFF
V: TRBV4-1; D: .; J: TRBJ1-2; size: .; DNA: TGCGCCAGCAGCCAAGGTGGGCGGAAGAAGTATGGCTACACCTTC; CDR3: CASSQGGRKKYGYTF
V: TRBV5-1; D: .; J: TRBJ2-2; size: .; DNA: TGCGCCAGCAGCTTGACAGGGAGCTCGAACACCGGGGAGCTGTTTTTT; CDR3: CASSLTGSSNTGELFF
V: TRBV6-1; D: TRBD1; J: TRBJ1-2; size: .; DNA: TGTGCCAGCAGTGAATTCATTGGACAGGGCGCTAACTATGGCTACACCTTC; CDR3: CASSEFIGQGANYGYTF
V: TRBV7-6; D: .; J: TRBJ2-2; size: many; DNA: TGTGCCAGCAGCCTCCTAGACAACCTGAACACCGGGGAGCTGTTTTTT; CDR3: CASSLLDNLNTGELFF
V: TRBV25-1; D: TRBD2; J: TRBJ2-5; size: .; DNA: TGTGCCAGCATCTCAGGGACTAGCGTGTACTTC; CDR3: CASISGTSVYF
V: TRBV27; D: .; J: TRBJ2-2; size: many; DNA: TGTGCCAGCAGTCCCGATAGGGGCACCGGGGAGCTGTTTTTT; CDR3: CASSPDRGTGELFF
V: TRBV30; D: .; J: TRBJ2-3; size: .; DNA: TGTGCCTGGAGTCCTGGGGGCGCAGGCACAGATACGCAGTATTTT; CDR3: CAWSPGGAGTDTQYF
V: TRBV6-1; D: .; J: TRBJ2-2; size: many; DNA: TGTGCCAGCAGTCATGGGACGGTTAACACCGGGGAGCTGTTTTTT; CDR3: CASSHGTVNTGELFF
V: TRBV27; D: TRBD1; J: TRBJ2-2; size: many; DNA: TGTGCCAGCAGTTTAGTCGGACAGGGGTGGGCCGGGGAGCTGTTTTTT; CDR3: CASSLVGQGWAGELFF
V: TRBV6-5; D: .; J: TRBJ1-4; size: few; DNA: TGTGCCAGCAGTTACTCGGCAGGCAATGAAAAACTGTTTTTT; CDR3: CASSYSAGNEKLFF
V: TRBV12-3/TRBV12-4; D: .; J: TRBJ1-5; size: .; DNA: TGTGCCAGCAGTTTAGACAGGGAGTTGAAAAGCAATCAGCCCCAGCATTTT; CDR3: CASSLDRELKSNQPQHF
V: TRBV30; D: .; J: TRBJ1-1; size: many; DNA: TGTGCCTGGAGTAGGCGGCCGGAGGGCACTGAAGCTTTCTTT; CDR3: CAWSRRPEGTEAFF
V: TRBV9; D: .; J: TRBJ1-3; size: many; DNA: TGTGCCAGCACCCCGGGGGGCTCTGGAAACACCATATATTTT; CDR3: CASTPGGSGNTIYF
V: TRBV5-1; D: TRBD1; J: TRBJ2-3; size: many; DNA: TGCGCCAGCAGCTCGGAGACAGGGCGGATTGCAGATACGCAGTATTTT; CDR3: CASSSETGRIADTQYF
V: TRBV20-1; D: TRBD2; J: TRBJ2-7; size: many; DNA: TGCAGTGCCTTCCCCCTACGGGAGGCGGCCTACGAGCAGTACTTC; CDR3: CSAFPLREAAYEQYF
V: TRBV2; D: .; J: TRBJ2-1; size: many; DNA: TGTGCCAGCAGTCCAGACTACAATGAGCAGTTCTTC; CDR3: CASSPDYNEQFF
V: TRBV5-1; D: .; J: TRBJ2-2; size: many; DNA: TGCGCCAGCAGAAACCAAGCGGGCCCGAACACCGGGGAGCTGTTTTTT; CDR3: CASRNQAGPNTGELFF
V: TRBV12-3/TRBV12-4; D: .; J: TRBJ1-2; size: few; DNA: TGTGCCAGCAGTCTCGGGACCCGCTATGGCTACACCTTC; CDR3: CASSLGTRYGYTF
V: TRBV27; D: .; J: TRBJ2-1; size: many; DNA: TGTGCCAGCAGTTCCCTTCTTCACAATGAGCAGTTCTTC; CDR3: CASSSLLHNEQFF
V: TRBV7-2; D: TRBD2; J: TRBJ2-1; size: many; DNA: TGTGCCAGCAGCTTAGCCTGGGCCGCCGGGGGGGCCTACAATGAGCAGTTCTTC; CDR3: CASSLAWAAGGAYNEQFF
V: TRBV5-6; D: TRBD1; J: TRBJ1-2; size: many; DNA: TGTGCCAGCAGCTTGGCCGATGACAGGGTTCCTGGCTACACCTTC; CDR3: CASSLADDRVPGYTF
V: TRBV20-1; D: .; J: TRBJ2-7; size: many; DNA: TGCAGTGCTAGACTGGCCGAAAACGAGCAGTACTTC; CDR3: CSARLAENEQYF
V: TRBV3-1; D: TRBD2; J: TRBJ2-5; size: .; DNA: TGTGCCAGCAGCCAGAGGACAGCGGGGGCGGGGGGGACCCAGTACTTC; CDR3: CASSQRTAGAGGTQYF
V: TRBV9; D: .; J: TRBJ1-2; size: many; DNA: TGTGCCAGCAGAACAGGGTTGGATGGCTACACCTTC; CDR3: CASRTGLDGYTF
V: TRBV6-1; D: .; J: TRBJ2-2; size: many; DNA: TGTGCCAGCGGCGTTTCAGGGAAACGGTCCGGGGAGCTGTTTTTT; CDR3: CASGVSGKRSGELFF
V: TRBV27; D: .; J: TRBJ1-1; size: .; DNA: TGTGCCAGCAGTAGCAGGGACTGGGGCACTGAAGCTTTCTTT; CDR3: CASSSRDWGTEAFF
V: TRBV7-9; D: .; J: TRBJ1-1; size: many; DNA: TGTGCCAGCAGCTATTTTTCTGGCTACACTGAAGCTTTCTTT; CDR3: CASSYFSGYTEAFF
V: TRBV12-5; D: TRBD2; J: TRBJ2-5; size: many; DNA: TGTGCTAGTGGTCTTAGCGGGGGGGCCGGTCGGACCCAGTACTTC; CDR3: CASGLSGGAGRTQYF
V: TRBV7-2; D: .; J: TRBJ1-5; size: .; DNA: TGTGCCAGCAGCTTAGTATCAGGGAATCAGCCCCAGCATTTT; CDR3: CASSLVSGNQPQHF
V: TRBV12-3/TRBV12-4; D: .; J: TRBJ1-5; size: .; DNA: TGTGCCAGCACCACCCCGGGCGGTCTATTGGGTCAGCCCCAGCATTTT; CDR3: CASTTPGGLLGQPQHF
V: TRBV6-2/TRBV6-3; D: TRBD1; J: TRBJ1-1; size: .; DNA: TGTGCCAGCAGTATCTCCGGGACAGGGGGCAACACTGAAGCTTTCTTT; CDR3: CASSISGTGGNTEAFF
V: TRBV5-1; D: .; J: TRBJ2-5; size: .; DNA: TGCGCCAGCAGCGTTGACAGTCAAGAGACCCAGTACTTC; CDR3: CASSVDSQETQYF
V: TRBV12-3/TRBV12-4; D: .; J: TRBJ2-7; size: many; DNA: TGTGCCAGCAGTGTCAGCGGCCCAAGCTCCTACGAGCAGTACTTC; CDR3: CASSVSGPSSYEQYF
V: TRBV20-1; D: TRBD2; J: TRBJ2-7; size: many; DNA: TGCAGTGCTCGACTAGCGGGGACTTTCTCCTACGAGCAGTACTTC; CDR3: CSARLAGTFSYEQYF
V: TRBV12-3/TRBV12-4; D: .; J: TRBJ1-2; size: .; DNA: TGTGCCAGCAGTTTAGAAACAGGGTTAGGTCACACCTTC; CDR3: CASSLETGLGHTF
V: TRBV24-1; D: TRBD1; J: TRBJ1-2; size: .; DNA: TGTGCCACCAGTGATTTCAGGGGGGGCTACACCTTC; CDR3: CATSDFRGGYTF
V: TRBV12-3/TRBV12-4; D: TRBD1; J: TRBJ1-1; size: many; DNA: TGTGCCAGCAGTACTACAGGGGACACTGAAGCTTTCTTT; CDR3: CASSTTGDTEAFF
V: TRBV10-1; D: TRBD2; J: TRBJ2-7; size: .; DNA: TGCGCCACCTCACTAGCGGGAGGGCCCGAGCAGTACTTC; CDR3: CATSLAGGPEQYF
V: TRBV6-5; D: TRBD1; J: TRBJ1-1; size: .; DNA: TGTGCCAGCAGTTTAGGGGGCCACCTGAACACTGAAGCTTTCTTT; CDR3: CASSLGGHLNTEAFF